What follows are 10 T cell receptor beta chains derived from one specimen sequenced in a study of early T cells in non-severe SARS-CoV-2 infection. TCRdb recomputed calls from the 5' RACE reads with MiXCR, one row per CDR3 protein. The table shows 66,000 or so distinct CDR3 sequences, with around 13% occurring only once. The sample taken for sequencing was whole blood. These receptors all come from an adult who was a healthcare worker with PCR-confirmed SARS-CoV-2 infection or an uninfected control (not recorded which).

This clonotype occurred a few times. V and J are TRBV20-1 and TRBJ2-2; D is uncertain. V lost 3 bases and J 1 base, leaving 9 bases between the germline ends. This CDR3 is built from 14 residues. Germline values: CDR1 DFQATT, CDR2 SNEGSKA (reference sequence). CDR3 sequence: CSARRLGNTGELFF. The DNA for the CDR3 is TGCAGTGCTAGGAGACTTGGGAACACCGGGGAGCTGTTTTTT.

Of note for this clonotype: This may be a read error, as it is one base from a much larger clone. This chain uses TRBV29-1 with TRBJ2-5; D is possibly TRBD2 (6 bases). The length of the CDR3 is 14 residues. The germline V gene has CDR1 SQVTM and CDR2 ANQGSEA. V gave up 3 bases and J gave up 6 bases, with 17 bases separating them. CDR3 nucleotide sequence: TGCAGCGTTGACGGCAGGAGGGCCAAACAGACCCAGTACTTC. It translates to CSVDGRRAKQTQYF.

Ten or more counts support this clonotype. This rearrangement joins TRBV28 to TRBJ2-7; D is perhaps TRBD1 or TRBD2 (5 bases each). The CDR3 is 16 amino acids. Germline V gene data show CDR1 as MDHEN and CDR2 as SYDVKM. Between the trimmed V and J ends, which lost 7 bases and 1 base, there was a span of 20 bases. Here the CDR3 DNA reads TGTGCCAGCACCACTCGCTCCGGGACCCTTTCCTACGAGCAGTACTTC. Translation gives CASTTRSGTLSYEQYF.

The rearrangement uses TRBV20-1 and TRBJ2-7; 12 bases map to TRBD2. There are 13 residues in the CDR3. CDR1 DFQATT and CDR2 SNEGSKA come from the germline V gene (reference sequence). Germline trimming cut 4 bases from V and 3 bases from J; bases unmatched to any gene: 1. Here the CDR3 reads CSAKTSGSYEQYF. CDR3 bases: TGCAGTGCTAAGACTAGCGGGAGCTACGAGCAGTACTTC.

CDR3 sequence reads: CASSRGGALGNTIYF. In DNA form, the CDR3 reads TGTGCCAGCAGCCGGGGAGGAGCCCTCGGAAACACCATATATTTT. The chain uses TRBV3-1 and TRBJ1-3; D unclear. V was clipped by 4 bases and J by 4 bases, with 14 bases between them. Germline CDR1 LGHDT, CDR2 YNNKEL (reference sequence). CDR3 size: 15 residues.

This clonotype was seen only a few times. The chain carries TRBV29-1 and TRBJ2-5, with TRBD1 matching 12 bases. CDR1 and CDR2 from the germline V gene are SQVTM and ANQGSEA. Germline trimming cut 4 bases from V and 5 bases from J; bases unmatched to any gene: 8. The CDR3 runs 15 residues. CDR3 amino acids: CSVVGDRGRRETQYF. DNA of the CDR3: TGCAGCGTTGTAGGGGACAGGGGGCGTCGTGAGACCCAGTACTTC. The variable domain in full, completed from reference TRBV29-1 and TRBJ2-5, reads SAVISQKPSRDICQRGTSLTIQCQVDSQVTMMFWYRQQPGQSLTLIATANQGSEATYESGFVIDKFPISRPNLTFSTLTVSNMSPEDSSIYLCSVVGDRGRRETQYFGPGTRLLVL.

Ten or more counts support this clonotype. V usage is TRBV28 and J usage is TRBJ1-2; unclear D gene. The CDR3 covers 13 residues. The V end lost 6 bases, the J end lost 6 bases, and 14 bases lay between the germline ends. The germline gives CDR1 MDHEN, CDR2 SYDVKM. This CDR3 is CASSIGIIDGYTF. The DNA of the CDR3 is TGTGCCAGCAGCATCGGAATTATCGATGGCTACACCTTC.

This clonotype was detected only a few times. The chain carries TRBV6-6 and TRBJ2-1, with D tentatively TRBD2 (6 bases). The germline gives CDR1 MNHNY, CDR2 SVGAGI (reference sequence). V was cut by 5 bases and J by 5 bases, with 10 bases left in between. This CDR3 has 13 residues. This chain's CDR3 is CASSGDFDNEQFF. The CDR3 region has the DNA TGTGCCAGCAGTGGGGACTTCGACAATGAGCAGTTCTTC.

In this sample, this clonotype turned up a few times. V gene TRBV29-1 combines with J gene TRBJ1-5, with D maybe TRBD1 (6 bases). CDR3 size: 13 residues. The germline V gene has CDR1 SQVTM and CDR2 ANQGSEA. Trimming took off 5 bases at V and 2 bases at J, with 10 bases between the two ends. The CDR3 nucleotides are TGCAGCGTTCTCCCAGGGGGCAATCAGCCCCAGCATTTT. This codes for CSVLPGGNQPQHF.

This clonotype turned up a few times. The J gene is TRBJ1-1, the V gene TRBV3-1; D gene unclear. In germline, CDR1 is LGHDT, CDR2 YNNKEL (reference sequence). V lost 3 bases and J lost 2, with 7 bases in between. This CDR3 comprises 13 residues. The CDR3, as DNA: TGTGCCAGCAGCCAGACTTATAACACTGAAGCTTTCTTT. Amino acid sequence: CASSQTYNTEAFF.